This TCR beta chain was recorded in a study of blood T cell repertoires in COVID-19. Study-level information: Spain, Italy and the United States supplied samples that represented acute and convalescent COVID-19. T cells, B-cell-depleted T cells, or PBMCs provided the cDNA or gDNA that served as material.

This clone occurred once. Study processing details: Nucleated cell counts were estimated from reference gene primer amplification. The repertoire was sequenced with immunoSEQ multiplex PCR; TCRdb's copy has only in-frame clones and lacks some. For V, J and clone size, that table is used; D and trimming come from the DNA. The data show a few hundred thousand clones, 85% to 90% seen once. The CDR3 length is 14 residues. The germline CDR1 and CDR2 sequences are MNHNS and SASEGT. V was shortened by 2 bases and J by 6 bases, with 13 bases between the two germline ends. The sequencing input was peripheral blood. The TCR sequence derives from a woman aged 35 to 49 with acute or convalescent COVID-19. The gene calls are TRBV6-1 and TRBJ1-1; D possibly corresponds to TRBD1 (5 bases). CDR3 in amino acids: CASSEMGGGAEAFF. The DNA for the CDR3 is TGTGCCAGCAGTGAAATGGGTGGGGGGGCTGAAGCTTTCTTT.